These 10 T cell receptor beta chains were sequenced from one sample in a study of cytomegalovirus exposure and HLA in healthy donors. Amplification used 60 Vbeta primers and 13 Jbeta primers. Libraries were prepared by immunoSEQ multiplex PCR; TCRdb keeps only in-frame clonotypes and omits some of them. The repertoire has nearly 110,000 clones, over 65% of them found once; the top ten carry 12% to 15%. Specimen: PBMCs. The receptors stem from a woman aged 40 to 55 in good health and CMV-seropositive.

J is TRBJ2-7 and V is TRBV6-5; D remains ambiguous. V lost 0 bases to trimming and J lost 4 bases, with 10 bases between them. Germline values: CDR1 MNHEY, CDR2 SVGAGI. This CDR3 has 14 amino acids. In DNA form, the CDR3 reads TGTGCCAGCAGTTACTCGAACAGACGTTACGAGCAGTACTTC. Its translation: CASSYSNRRYEQYF.

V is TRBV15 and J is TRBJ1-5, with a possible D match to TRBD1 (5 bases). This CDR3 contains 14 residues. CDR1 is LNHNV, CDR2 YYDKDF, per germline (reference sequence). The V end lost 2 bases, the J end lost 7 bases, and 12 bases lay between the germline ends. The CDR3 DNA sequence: TGTGCCACCAGCAGACCCAGTACAGGACAGCCCCAGCATTTT. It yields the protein CATSRPSTGQPQHF.

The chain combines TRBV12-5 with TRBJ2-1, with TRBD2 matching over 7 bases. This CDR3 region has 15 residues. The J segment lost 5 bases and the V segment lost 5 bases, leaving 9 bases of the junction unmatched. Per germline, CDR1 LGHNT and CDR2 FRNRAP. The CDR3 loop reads CASGTGLTSHNEQFF. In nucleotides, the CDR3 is TGTGCTAGTGGTACGGGACTAACATCTCACAATGAGCAGTTCTTC.

The CDR3 here is CASSLSEGAPLYF. The DNA of the CDR3 is TGTGCCAGCAGTCTGTCGGAGGGGGCGCCTTTATACTTC. The V and J genes are TRBV27 and TRBJ2-7; weak D call: TRBD1 (7 bases). Trimming removed 5 bases from V and 13 bases from J, with 21 bases in between. Per germline, CDR1 MNHEY and CDR2 SMNVEV (reference sequence). The CDR3 consists of 13 residues.

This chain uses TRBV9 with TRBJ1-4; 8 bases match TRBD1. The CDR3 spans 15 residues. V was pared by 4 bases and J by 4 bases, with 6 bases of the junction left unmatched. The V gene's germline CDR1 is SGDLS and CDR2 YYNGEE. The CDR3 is CASSPGQAYNEKLFF. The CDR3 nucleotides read TGTGCCAGCAGCCCGGGACAGGCATATAATGAAAAACTGTTTTTT.

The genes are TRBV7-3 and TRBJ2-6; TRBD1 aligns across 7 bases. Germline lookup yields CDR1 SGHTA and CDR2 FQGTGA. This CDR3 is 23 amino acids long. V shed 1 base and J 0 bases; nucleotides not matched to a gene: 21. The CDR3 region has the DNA TGTGCCAGCAGCTTAAATCCTCCGGGACAGCCGAAACTTACTATCTCTGGGGCCAACGTCCTGACTTTC. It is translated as CASSLNPPGQPKLTISGANVLTF.

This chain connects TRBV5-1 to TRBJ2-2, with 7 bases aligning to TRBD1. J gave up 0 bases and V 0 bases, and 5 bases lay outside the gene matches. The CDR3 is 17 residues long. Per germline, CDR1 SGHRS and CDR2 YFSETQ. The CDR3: CASSLGFGTANTGELFF. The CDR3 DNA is TGCGCCAGCAGCTTGGGTTTTGGGACAGCGAACACCGGGGAGCTGTTTTTT.

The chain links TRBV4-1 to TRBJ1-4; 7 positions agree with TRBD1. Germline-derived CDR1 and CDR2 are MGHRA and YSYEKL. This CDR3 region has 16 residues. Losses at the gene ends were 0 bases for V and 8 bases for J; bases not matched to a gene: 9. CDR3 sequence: CASSQDLAGGGEKLFF. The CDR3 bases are TGCGCCAGCAGCCAAGATTTGGCAGGGGGAGGCGAAAAACTGTTTTTT.

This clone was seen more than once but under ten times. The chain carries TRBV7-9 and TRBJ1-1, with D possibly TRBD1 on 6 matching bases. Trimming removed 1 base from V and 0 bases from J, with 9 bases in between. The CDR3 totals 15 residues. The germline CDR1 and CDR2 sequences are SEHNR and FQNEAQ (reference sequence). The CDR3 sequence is CASSLGGTLNTEAFF. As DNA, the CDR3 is TGTGCCAGCAGCTTAGGGGGGACACTGAACACTGAAGCTTTCTTT.

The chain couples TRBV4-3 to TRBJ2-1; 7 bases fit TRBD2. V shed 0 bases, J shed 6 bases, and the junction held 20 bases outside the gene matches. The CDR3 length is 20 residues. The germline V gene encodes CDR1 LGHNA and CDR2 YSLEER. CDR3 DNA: TGCGCCAGCAGCCAAGAAAGTCTGATTAGGTGGGGGGGAATGGGCAATGAGCAGTTCTTC. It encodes CASSQESLIRWGGMGNEQFF.